One T cell receptor beta chain is described in this entry. Its antigen is unknown. Each CDR3 protein gets one entry after TCRdb re-called the reads with MiXCR. Of about 300,000 distinct CDR3 sequences in the sample, around 25% were seen once. V lost 4 bases and J lost 3, with 9 bases in between. There are 14 residues in the CDR3. CDR1 is LGHDT and CDR2 is YNNKEL in the germline V gene (reference sequence). The entry originates in a study of T cell repertoires in cytomegalovirus infection. Study context: Both CMV infection and a matching HLA type were indicated by public TCR beta signatures.

Study-wide results and caveats: The study identified carriers of CMV plus the relevant HLA from cumulative public TCR beta family frequency. The response measured ex vivo was dominated by TCR beta clonotypes (HLA-C-restricted and CMV-specific).

The source is a human donor in good health (CMV status not recorded). Some clones in this sample may be carry-over from other donors' samples. The chain couples TRBV3-1 to TRBJ2-2, with D maybe TRBD1 (6 bases). Input material: PBMCs. The CDR3 nucleotides are TGTGCCAGCAGCCGTTCAGGGGACACCGGGGAGCTGTTTTTT. Protein product: CASSRSGDTGELFF.